Described below is a single T cell receptor beta chain sequence and its context. Profiled with immunoSEQ multiplex PCR; TCRdb holds only in-frame clones, not every one. The sample gives 200,000 or so clones, approximately 91% of which show up once; less than 3.5% is in the top ten. This sample is drawn from a study of blood T cell repertoires in COVID-19. The overall study: Material from acute and convalescent COVID-19 was sourced from the United States, Italy and Spain. Sources were T cells, B-cell-depleted T cells, or PBMCs; the material itself was cDNA or gDNA.

CDR3 length equals 15 residues. Germline V gene lookup returns CDR1 LNHNV and CDR2 YYDKDF (reference sequence). Deletions cut 1 base from V and 5 bases from J, with 12 bases between. The gene calls are TRBV15 and TRBJ2-4, with a weak D call TRBD1 (5 bases). The sequence derives from a woman aged 55-69 years with acute or convalescent COVID-19. Sequenced sample: peripheral blood. CDR3 in amino acids: CATSRGGTLQNIQYF. CDR3 nucleotide sequence: TGTGCCACCAGCAGAGGGGGCACCCTACAAAACATTCAGTACTTC.